This record concerns one TCR beta chain sequence. An end of the junction does not agree with germline; a read error may underlie this. A second PCR of 7 to 11 cycles used a sample-barcoded 5' primer and a J-beta primer mix. One entry per CDR3 protein results from TCRdb running MiXCR on the 5' RACE reads. The sample yields some 760,000 distinct CDR3 sequences, approximately 25% seen once. The CDR3 is made up of 16 amino acids. Germline values: CDR1 MNHEY, CDR2 SVGAGI. The sample is drawn from a study of blood T cells in healthy people across ages. In addition, the sample was reused for a study of T cells of mothers and their children.

Sequenced material: blood. This clonotype was obtained from a boy aged 5-17 years in good health. This chain links TRBV6-5 with TRBJ1-2; 7 nucleotides align to TRBD1. The CDR3 sequence: CDSSYFQPGQLYGYTF. CDR3 in DNA: TGTGACAGCAGTTACTTTCAACCGGGACAGCTTTATGGCTACACCTTC.